These T cell receptor beta chains were read from a single sample in a study of beta chain features in type 1 diabetes. Assay used: immunoSEQ multiplex PCR; TCRdb lists only in-frame clones, some missing. This table holds a few hundred thousand clones, about 15% found once. Source material: naive CD4+ T cells from blood. The receptors were gathered from a man aged 25-45 years in good health. The CDR3 runs from the conserved cysteine through the conserved F or W. The order of the fields is D gene, clone size, J gene, V gene, CDR3 protein, CDR3 DNA. D genes are given only for firm matches. The size entry is marked missing in some rows and otherwise reads once, few, many or a size class.

.	few	TRBJ1-5	TRBV29-1	CSPGGPVKAQHF	TGCAGCCCGGGGGGCCCGGTGAAGGCCCAGCATTTT
.	.	TRBJ2-5	TRBV11-1	CASSPVVRETQYF	TGTGCCAGCAGCCCGGTCGTGAGAGAGACCCAGTACTTC
.	few	TRBJ2-5	TRBV5-5	CASSPPYSGTQYF	TGTGCCAGCAGCCCACCGTACTCGGGGACCCAGTACTTC
.	few	TRBJ1-5	TRBV30	CAWSEDENQPQHF	TGTGCCTGGAGCGAAGATGAGAATCAGCCCCAGCATTTT
.	few	TRBJ2-1	TRBV9	CASSVATRGHEQFF	TGTGCCAGCAGCGTAGCTACTCGGGGGCATGAGCAGTTCTTC
TRBD2	.	TRBJ2-1	TRBV4-3	CASSQGSIAGGGNEQFF	TGCGCCAGCAGCCAAGGCTCTATAGCGGGAGGGGGTAATGAGCAGTTCTTC
TRBD1	once	TRBJ2-1	TRBV6-5	CASRAPGQGYNEQFF	TGTGCCAGCAGGGCGCCGGGACAGGGGTACAATGAGCAGTTCTTC
TRBD1	few	TRBJ1-2	TRBV28	CASSMTGKFGGYTF	TGTGCCAGCAGTATGACAGGGAAGTTCGGTGGCTACACCTTC
.	few	TRBJ2-7	TRBV28	CASSLPSYPYEQYF	TGTGCCAGCAGTTTACCATCCTATCCCTACGAGCAGTACTTC
.	.	TRBJ1-1	TRBV9	CASSSGGTGTEAFF	TGTGCCAGCAGCTCCGGGGGTACAGGGACTGAAGCTTTCTTT
.	.	TRBJ1-2	TRBV2	CASGTKANYGYTF	TGTGCCAGCGGGACCAAAGCTAACTATGGCTACACCTTC
.	few	TRBJ1-2	TRBV4-3	CASSQETGNYGYTF	TGCGCCAGCAGCCAAGAGACCGGGAACTATGGCTACACCTTC
.	few	TRBJ2-7	TRBV7-2	CASSQVVIYEQYF	TGTGCCAGCAGTCAAGTGGTGATCTACGAGCAGTACTTC
.	few	TRBJ2-4	TRBV19	CASSMGSGGAKNIQYF	TGTGCCAGTAGTATGGGTAGCGGAGGAGCCAAAAACATTCAGTACTTC
.	few	TRBJ1-1	TRBV30	CAWSVAVEAFF	TGTGCCTGGAGTGTTGCCGTTGAAGCTTTCTTT
TRBD1	few	TRBJ1-2	TRBV30	CAWNHLRTGYGYTF	TGTGCCTGGAATCACCTACGGACAGGATATGGCTACACCTTC
TRBD1	few	TRBJ2-5	TRBV7-2	CASSSGQEETQYF	TGTGCCAGCAGCTCGGGACAGGAGGAGACCCAGTACTTC
TRBD2	.	TRBJ2-1	TRBV11-3	CASGLAGREQFF	TGTGCCAGCGGACTAGCGGGACGCGAGCAGTTCTTC
.	few	TRBJ2-2	TRBV29-1	CSVVMGSNTGELFF	TGCAGCGTTGTGATGGGATCGAACACCGGGGAGCTGTTTTTT
TRBD2	many	TRBJ2-1	TRBV4-3	CASSLLAGTYNEQFF	TGCGCCAGCAGCCTCTTAGCGGGGACCTACAATGAGCAGTTCTTC
.	.	TRBJ1-3	TRBV5-1	CASSADSVSGNTIYF	TGCGCCAGCAGCGCCGACAGCGTCTCTGGAAACACCATATATTTT
TRBD1	.	TRBJ1-2	TRBV27	CASSLRAGGHGYTF	TGTGCCAGCAGTCTACGTGCAGGGGGACATGGCTACACCTTC
.	.	TRBJ2-3	TRBV2	CASSVFRTDTQYF	TGTGCCAGCAGTGTGTTCCGCACAGATACGCAGTATTTT
TRBD2	few	TRBJ2-5	TRBV25-1	CASSDPGGSGGRGTQYF	TGTGCCAGCAGTGACCCCGGGGGTAGCGGGGGCCGGGGGACCCAGTACTTC
TRBD2	few	TRBJ2-1	TRBV9	CASSLAGSSYNEQFF	TGTGCCAGCTCTTTAGCGGGAAGCTCCTACAATGAGCAGTTCTTC
.	few	TRBJ2-5	TRBV7-6	CASSKAGETQYF	TGTGCCAGCAGCAAAGCGGGCGAGACCCAGTACTTC
.	few	TRBJ2-5	TRBV5-1	CASSLQGKAGETQYF	TGCGCCAGCAGCTTACAAGGAAAGGCTGGAGAGACCCAGTACTTC
TRBD2	few	TRBJ2-1	TRBV7-6	CASFVGAGGGNEQFF	TGTGCCAGCTTTGTCGGCGCGGGAGGGGGCAATGAGCAGTTCTTC
.	few	TRBJ2-1	TRBV14	CASSHSTQQFF	TGTGCCAGCAGCCATTCGACGCAGCAGTTCTTC
TRBD2	few	TRBJ2-5	TRBV28	CASSLRSRLAEQETQYF	TGTGCCAGCAGCCTCCGAAGCCGACTAGCGGAGCAAGAGACCCAGTACTTC
.	.	TRBJ2-5	TRBV4-1	CASSQGKLETQYF	TGCGCCAGCAGCCAAGGAAAATTAGAGACCCAGTACTTC
TRBD2	few	TRBJ2-1	TRBV2	CASSDRAGGNEQFF	TGTGCCAGCAGCGATCGAGCGGGAGGTAATGAGCAGTTCTTC
.	few	TRBJ2-6	TRBV18	CASSTLTF	TGTGCCAGCTCAACGCTGACTTTC
.	.	TRBJ2-1	TRBV14	CASSLLASTYNEQFF	TGTGCCAGCAGCTTGCTAGCGTCCACCTACAATGAGCAGTTCTTC
.	few	TRBJ2-1	TRBV5-1	CASTPMTGNGEQFF	TGCGCCAGCACCCCCATGACAGGAAATGGTGAGCAGTTCTTC
.	few	TRBJ2-4	TRBV2	CASSRWDSWVAKNIQYF	TGTGCCAGCAGTCGTTGGGACTCCTGGGTAGCCAAAAACATTCAGTACTTC
.	.	TRBJ2-2	TRBV7-9	CASSLYRIGYTGELFF	TGTGCCAGCAGCTTATACAGGATCGGGTACACCGGGGAGCTGTTTTTT
.	.	TRBJ2-5	TRBV9	CASSVAADQETQYF	TGTGCCAGCAGCGTAGCAGCAGATCAAGAGACCCAGTACTTC
TRBD1	few	TRBJ2-3	TRBV5-1	CASSPDRGGDTQYF	TGCGCCAGCAGCCCGGACAGGGGAGGGGATACGCAGTATTTT
TRBD1	few	TRBJ1-5	TRBV7-8	CASSLAGTANQPQHF	TGTGCCAGCAGCTTAGCGGGGACAGCCAATCAGCCCCAGCATTTT
.	few	TRBJ1-1	TRBV29-1	CSAGTRNTEAFF	TGCAGCGCCGGGACGAGGAACACTGAAGCTTTCTTT
.	.	TRBJ2-5	TRBV10-2	CASSADGVVTQYF	TGCGCCAGCAGTGCAGACGGGGTTGTGACCCAGTACTTC
.	many	TRBJ2-3	TRBV7-9	CASSPYLADTQYF	TGTGCCAGCAGCCCGTACTTAGCAGATACGCAGTATTTT
.	many	TRBJ2-4	TRBV10-3	CAISSTGGDKNIQYF	TGTGCCATCAGTTCGACAGGAGGAGACAAAAACATTCAGTACTTC
TRBD2	few	TRBJ2-2	TRBV4-2	CASSQEMAGGATGELFF	TGTGCCAGCAGCCAAGAAATGGCGGGAGGAGCCACCGGGGAGCTGTTTTTT
.	.	TRBJ1-1	TRBV7-6	CASSLGYRDTEAFF	TGTGCCAGCAGCTTAGGGTACAGGGACACTGAAGCTTTCTTT
.	.	TRBJ2-3	TRBV13	CASSSRGTGSDTQYF	TGTGCCAGCAGCTCACGAGGTACAGGTTCAGATACGCAGTATTTT
.	.	TRBJ2-4	TRBV7-2	CASSLWVTEGNIQYF	TGTGCCAGCAGCTTATGGGTCACGGAGGGAAACATTCAGTACTTC
.	few	TRBJ2-1	TRBV18	CASSRERKGSQFF	TGTGCCAGCTCACGAGAGCGGAAGGGTTCGCAGTTCTTC
TRBD1	.	TRBJ1-2	TRBV6-5	CASSYSTGAILGYTF	TGTGCCAGCAGTTACTCCACAGGGGCCATCCTGGGCTACACCTTC
.	.	TRBJ1-4	TRBV30	CAWSVLRNEKLFF	TGTGCCTGGAGTGTATTGAGAAATGAAAAACTGTTTTTT
.	once	TRBJ2-1	TRBV10-3	CAISGWGGADGEQFF	TGTGCCATCAGTGGCTGGGGTGGGGCAGACGGGGAGCAGTTCTTC
TRBD2	.	TRBJ2-1	TRBV30	CAWKAGGPNEQFF	TGTGCCTGGAAGGCGGGAGGGCCAAATGAGCAGTTCTTC
.	few	TRBJ2-1	TRBV11-2	CASSLSPTYNEQFF	TGTGCCAGCAGCTTATCTCCAACTTACAATGAGCAGTTCTTC
TRBD2	.	TRBJ2-1	TRBV18	CASSKGTSDYNEQFF	TGTGCCAGCTCTAAAGGGACTAGCGACTACAATGAGCAGTTCTTC
.	.	TRBJ2-3	TRBV7-9	CASSLAGGFTDTQYF	TGTGCCAGCAGCTTAGCGGGGGGTTTCACAGATACGCAGTATTTT
.	few	TRBJ1-5	TRBV6-1	CASSEAPWKGSARQPQHF	TGTGCCAGCAGTGAAGCTCCATGGAAAGGGTCCGCTCGGCAGCCCCAGCATTTT
TRBD2	.	TRBJ2-3	TRBV7-2	CASSSGGRTNTQYF	TGTGCCAGCAGCTCGGGAGGACGCACGAATACGCAGTATTTT
.	.	TRBJ2-1	TRBV9	CASSVGGASYNEQFF	TGTGCCAGCAGCGTAGGAGGCGCCTCCTACAATGAGCAGTTCTTC
TRBD2	.	TRBJ2-3	TRBV5-1	CASTESPSGGNTDTQYF	TGCGCCAGCACCGAAAGCCCTAGCGGGGGGAACACAGATACGCAGTATTTT